This T cell receptor (beta chain) was identified during a study of shared clonotypes between healthy human individuals. Turning to the study itself: The cohort comprised a couple of women and a few men. Their ages spanned 18 to 49 years.

CDR3 length: 16 amino acids. Germline CDR1 reads SGHTA; CDR2 reads FQGNSA. The V and J ends lost 5 bases and 0 bases, in that order; junction bases with no gene match: 4. It was across several immunoSEQ plates that each subset's genomic DNA was evenly split. Only in-frame clones appear in the TCRdb table, and some are missing; sequencing was by immunoSEQ multiplex PCR. The table has fewer than 550,000 clones, over 60% seen once. V and J are TRBV7-2 and TRBJ2-6; 7 positions match TRBD1. This receptor was taken from a middle-aged woman in good health. Some clones in this sample may be carry-over from other donors' samples. The specimen was PBMCs. CDR3 sequence (DNA): TGTGCCAGCAGCACCCGGACAGGCTCTGGGGCCAACGTCCTGACTTTC. Translating it yields CASSTRTGSGANVLTF.